The next 18 T cell receptor beta chains were all read from a single sample in a study of T cells in Graves' hyperthyroidism and ophthalmopathy. The CDR3 regions of TCR beta were amplified from RNA transcripts. First-round RT-PCR with HTBI primers amplified the TCR CDR3 region. TCRdb called the multiplex PCR reads again in MiXCR, with one record for every CDR3 protein. This sample has 300,000 to 450,000 distinct CDR3 sequences, with roughly 13% found just once. Sequenced: blood. These receptors all come from a man in his thirties or forties with Graves' hyperthyroidism that later progressed to Graves' ophthalmopathy.

This clonotype was counted at least ten times. The chain is built from TRBV2 and TRBJ1-4; 7 nucleotides agree with TRBD1. This CDR3 is built from 14 residues. Germline CDR1 and CDR2: SNHLY and FYNNEI. J gave up 1 base and V 6 bases, and 2 bases lay outside the gene matches. In DNA form, the CDR3 reads TGTGCCAGCAGCTACAGGGGAACTAATGAAAAACTGTTTTTT. It encodes CASSYRGTNEKLFF.

This clonotype was picked up many times. The gene calls are TRBV30 and TRBJ1-5; D may be TRBD1 (6 bases). V gave up 2 bases and J gave up 0 bases, with 8 bases separating them. This CDR3 is 14 amino acids long. The germline CDR1 and CDR2 sequences are GTSNPN and SVGIG (reference sequence). The CDR3 bases are TGTGCCTGGAGTACAGGGAATAGCAATCAGCCCCAGCATTTT. Protein product: CAWSTGNSNQPQHF.

This chain uses TRBV6-1 with TRBJ2-7; 11 bases fit TRBD2. The CDR3 runs 15 residues. The ends lost 7 bases at V and 2 bases at J; junction bases unmatched: 7. The germline V gene encodes CDR1 MNHNS and CDR2 SASEGT. In nucleotides, the CDR3 is TGTGCCAGCAATAGACCGGGACTAGCGGCCTACGAGCAGTACTTC. Encoded protein: CASNRPGLAAYEQYF.

This clonotype was counted a few times. The chain couples TRBV12-3 or TRBV12-4 to TRBJ1-2; no firm D call. The CDR3 runs to 14 residues. V lost 6 bases and J 4 bases, leaving 15 bases between the germline ends. The CDR3 nucleotides are TGTGCCAGCAGCGCCCTGGAGCAGTCCTATGGCTACACCTTC. Translating it yields CASSALEQSYGYTF.

This clonotype was seen once. The chain joins TRBV5-6 to TRBJ1-5; TRBD1 agrees at 10 bases. The CDR3 is made up of 17 amino acids. Germline CDR1 reads SGHDT; CDR2 reads YYEEEE. J was trimmed by 6 bases and V by 0 bases; bases with no gene match: 9. CDR3 in amino acids: CASSLAGTGDNGQPQHF. The CDR3 nucleotides are TGTGCCAGCAGCTTGGCCGGGACAGGGGATAATGGTCAGCCCCAGCATTTT. Filled out from reference TRBV5-6 and TRBJ1-5, the complete variable domain reads DAGVTQSPTHLIKTRGQQVTLRCSPKSGHDTVSWYQQALGQGPQFIFQYYEEEERQRGNFPDRFSGHQFPNYSSELNVNALLLGDSALYLCASSLAGTGDNGQPQHFGDGTRLSIL.

J is TRBJ2-1 and V is TRBV13; 9 positions match TRBD1. The CDR3 runs to 16 residues. The ends lost 5 bases at V and 8 bases at J; junction bases unmatched: 13. In germline, CDR1 is PRHDT, CDR2 FYEKMQ (reference sequence). The CDR3 sequence: CASSRRDRDVIHEQFF. In nucleotides, the CDR3 is TGTGCCAGCAGCCGCCGGGACAGGGATGTAATCCATGAGCAGTTCTTC.

This clonotype was seen repeatedly, ten times or more. This chain connects TRBV30 to TRBJ1-1, with no clear D. V lost 5 bases, J lost 0 bases, and 16 bases lay in between. The CDR3 has 15 residues. CDR1 and CDR2 from the germline V gene are GTSNPN and SVGIG (reference sequence). Here the CDR3 DNA reads TGTGCCTGGTTCACTCGAAGGGTAATGAACACTGAAGCTTTCTTT. Protein: CAWFTRRVMNTEAFF. The full variable domain, with the rest looked up from reference TRBV30 and TRBJ1-1, is SQTIHQWPATLVQPVGSPLSLECTVEGTSNPNLYWYRQAAGRGLQLLFYSVGIGQISSEVPQNLSASRPQDRQFILSSKKLLLSDSGFYLCAWFTRRVMNTEAFFGQGTRLTVV.

This clonotype was found many times. The chain joins TRBV3-1 to TRBJ2-2; either TRBD1 or TRBD2 may fit D (5 bases each). This CDR3 region has 17 residues. Germline V gene data show CDR1 as LGHDT and CDR2 as YNNKEL (reference sequence). V lost 0 bases and J lost 1, with 12 bases in between. This CDR3 reads CASSQERARVNTGELFF. CDR3 in DNA: TGTGCCAGCAGCCAAGAGCGGGCCAGGGTGAACACCGGGGAGCTGTTTTTT.

At least ten counts were recorded for this clonotype. The rearrangement uses TRBV5-5 and TRBJ2-7; either TRBD1 or TRBD2 may fit D (5 bases each). This CDR3 region has 14 residues. Germline V CDR1 and CDR2: SGHKS, YYEKEE (reference sequence). With 2 bases removed from V and 0 bases from J, the gap between germline ends came to 9 bases. CDR3 nucleotides: TGTGCCAGCAGCTTCGGGGCAGACTCCTACGAGCAGTACTTC. Its protein product is CASSFGADSYEQYF. The whole variable domain, filled in from reference TRBV5-5 and TRBJ2-7, reads DAGVTQSPTHLIKTRGQQVTLRCSPISGHKSVSWYQQVLGQGPQFIFQYYEKEERGRGNFPDRFSARQFPNYSSELNVNALLLGDSALYLCASSFGADSYEQYFGPGTRLTVT.

In this sample, this clonotype turned up many times. The rearrangement uses TRBV24-1 and TRBJ2-7, with TRBD2 identical over 11 bases. With V trimmed by 5 bases and J by 1 base, 3 bases remained unmatched. The CDR3 sequence is 15 residues long. CDR1 KGHDR and CDR2 SFDVKD come from the germline V gene. CDR3 DNA: TGTGCCACCAGTGCAGGGACTAGCGGATCCTACGAGCAGTACTTC. Protein product: CATSAGTSGSYEQYF.

This clonotype was counted a few times. This chain joins TRBV9 and TRBJ1-6, with D perhaps matching TRBD1 (5 bases). Germline lookup yields CDR1 SGDLS and CDR2 YYNGEE. CDR3 length: 14 residues. Trimming pared 3 bases from V and 8 bases from J, leaving 12 bases between. The DNA of the CDR3 is TGTGCCAGCAGCGGCCTCGGGGCAGATTCACCCCTCCACTTT. It yields the protein CASSGLGADSPLHF. Full variable domain (rest looked up from reference TRBV9 and TRBJ1-6): DSGVTQTPKHLITATGQRVTLRCSPRSGDLSVYWYQQSLDQGLQFLIQYYNGEERAKGNILERFSAQQFPDLHSELNLSSLELGDSALYFCASSGLGADSPLHFGNGTRLTVT.

The V call is TRBV9, the J call TRBJ2-1, with D possibly called TRBD1 or TRBD2 (5 bases each). The germline gives CDR1 SGDLS, CDR2 YYNGEE. V dropped 0 bases and J dropped 9 bases, with 10 bases sitting between them. This CDR3 is 13 amino acids long. The chain's CDR3 is CASSVVQGREQFF. The CDR3 nucleotides read TGTGCCAGCAGCGTAGTTCAGGGACGTGAGCAGTTCTTC.

V usage is TRBV15 and J usage is TRBJ1-6; D is undetermined. The germline gives CDR1 LNHNV, CDR2 YYDKDF (reference sequence). Trimming removed 4 bases from V and 6 bases from J, with 7 bases in between. CDR3 length: 13 amino acids. CDR3 protein: CATSNSSNSPLHF. Here the CDR3 DNA reads TGTGCCACCAGCAACTCCAGTAATTCACCCCTCCACTTT.

The chain uses TRBV19 and TRBJ1-5; TRBD1 aligns across 7 bases. The V segment lost 10 bases and the J segment 3 bases; nucleotides outside the gene matches: 6. This CDR3 has 13 residues. Germline loops: CDR1 LNHDA, CDR2 SQIVND (reference sequence). This chain's CDR3 is CATKQGLNQPQHF. Here the CDR3 DNA reads TGTGCCACCAAACAGGGGCTCAATCAGCCCCAGCATTTT. The variable domain in full, completed from reference TRBV19 and TRBJ1-5, reads DGGITQSPKYLFRKEGQNVTLSCEQNLNHDAMYWYRQDPGQGLRLIYYSQIVNDFQKGDIAEGYSVSREKKESFPLTVTSAQKNPTAFYLCATKQGLNQPQHFGDGTRLSIL.

At least ten counts were recorded for this clonotype. This chain connects TRBV5-1 to TRBJ1-2, with D maybe TRBD1 (6 bases). The germline V gene has CDR1 SGHRS and CDR2 YFSETQ. This CDR3 has 13 amino acids. With 1 base removed from V and 6 bases from J, the gap between germline ends came to 10 bases. Here the CDR3 DNA reads TGCGCCAGCAGCTTGCAACAGGGTGATGGCTACACCTTC. Encoded protein: CASSLQQGDGYTF.

This clonotype was counted ten times or more. The rearrangement links TRBV12-5 to TRBJ2-7, with D maybe TRBD2 (6 bases). Trimming shortened V by 5 bases and J by 5 bases, and 16 bases separated the two germline ends. Germline CDR1 LGHNT, CDR2 FRNRAP. The CDR3 spans 14 residues. CDR3 loop: CASGLHGGVHEQYF. The DNA for the CDR3 is TGTGCTAGTGGTCTTCACGGGGGAGTCCACGAGCAGTACTTC.

This clonotype was counted at least ten times. The rearrangement uses TRBV6-6 and TRBJ1-1, with TRBD1 as a possible D gene (6 bases). This CDR3 has 16 residues. V was shortened by 0 bases and J by 4 bases, with 15 bases between the two germline ends. CDR1 MNHNY and CDR2 SVGAGI come from the germline V gene (reference sequence). The CDR3 DNA reads TGTGCCAGCAGTTACTCGGGGATTCGGGGGGCCACTGAAGCTTTCTTT. Translation: CASSYSGIRGATEAFF.

In its sample, this clonotype was seen many times. The chain links TRBV27 to TRBJ1-5; D perhaps matches TRBD1 (6 bases). Trimming pared 2 bases from V and 7 bases from J, leaving 15 bases between. CDR3 length: 15 residues. Germline V gene sequence: CDR1 MNHEY, CDR2 SMNVEV (reference sequence). The CDR3 loop reads CASSLKMGGGQPQHF. In nucleotides, the CDR3 is TGTGCCAGCAGTTTAAAGATGGGGGGGGGCCAGCCCCAGCATTTT.